This TCR beta chain was identified during a study of T cells in Graves' hyperthyroidism and ophthalmopathy. CDR3 length: 15 residues. V shed 3 bases and J shed 2 bases, with 12 bases lying between them. Germline V lookup: CDR1 MDHEN, CDR2 SYDVKM. A remark on this clonotype: The antigen is not known.

Patients between 18 and 65 years old had hyperthyroidism, newly diagnosed and lasting under 2 months. Patients showing uncontrolled infection, other autoimmune disease, pregnancy or lactation were ineligible. The PBMCs studied were ones that came from roughly 9.1 ml fresh peripheral blood. Whole-study findings and limits: In the blood, most expanded thyroid clonotypes above 0.001 appeared as well.

It was RNA transcripts that yielded the amplified TCR beta CDR3 regions. The HTBI primer set was used in a first-round RT-PCR of the TCR CDR3. TCRdb itself ran the multiplex PCR reads through MiXCR, one entry per CDR3 protein. The profile covers 600,000 or so distinct CDR3 sequences, with 15% to 20% appearing a single time and approximately 3.8% taken by the ten largest. This TCR came from a young woman with Graves' hyperthyroidism. The sample comprised blood. This chain connects TRBV28 to TRBJ2-3; a possible D gene is TRBD1 (6 bases). CDR3 nucleotide sequence: TGTGCCAGCAGTTTCTCTCCGGGACACACAGATACGCAGTATTTT. This sequence encodes CASSFSPGHTDTQYF. Full variable domain (remainder filled in from reference TRBV28 and TRBJ2-3): DVKVTQSSRYLVKRTGEKVFLECVQDMDHENMFWYRQDPGLGLRLIYFSYDVKMKEKGDIPEGYSVSREKKERFSLILESASTNQTSMYLCASSFSPGHTDTQYFGPGTRLTVL.